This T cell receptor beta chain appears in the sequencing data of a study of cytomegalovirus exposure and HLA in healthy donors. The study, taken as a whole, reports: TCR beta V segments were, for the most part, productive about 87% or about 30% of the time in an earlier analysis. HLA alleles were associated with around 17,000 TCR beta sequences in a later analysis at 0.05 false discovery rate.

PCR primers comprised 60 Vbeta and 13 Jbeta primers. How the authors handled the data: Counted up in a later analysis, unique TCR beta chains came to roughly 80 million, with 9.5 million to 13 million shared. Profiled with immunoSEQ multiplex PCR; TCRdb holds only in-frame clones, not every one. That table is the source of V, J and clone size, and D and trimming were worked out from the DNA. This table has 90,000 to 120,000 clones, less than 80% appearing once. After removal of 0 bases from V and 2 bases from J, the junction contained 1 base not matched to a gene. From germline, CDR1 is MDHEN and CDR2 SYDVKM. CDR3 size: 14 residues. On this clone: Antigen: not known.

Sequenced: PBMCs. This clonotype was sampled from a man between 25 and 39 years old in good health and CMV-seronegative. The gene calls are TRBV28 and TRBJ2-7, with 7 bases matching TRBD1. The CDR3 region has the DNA TGTGCCAGCAGTTTATGGACAGGGACCTACGAGCAGTACTTC. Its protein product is CASSLWTGTYEQYF.